This T cell receptor beta chain was recovered during a study of blood T cell repertoires in COVID-19. Across the whole study: The samples span acute and convalescent COVID-19 from the United States, Italy and Spain. T cells, B-cell-depleted T cells, or PBMCs supplied cDNA or gDNA.

Under the authors' procedure: Reference gene primer amplification gave nucleated cell count estimates. Measured with immunoSEQ multiplex PCR; TCRdb has only the in-frame clones, and not every one. The DNA gave D and trimming, while V, J and clone size come from that table. The table has 95,000 to 150,000 clones, about 85% seen once; the top ten hold about a tenth. Germline values: CDR1 SGHTA, CDR2 FQGTGA. Trimming at V came to 4 bases and at J to 6 bases, leaving 8 bases not matched to a gene. This CDR3 spans 15 amino acids. Material for sequencing was peripheral blood. The clonotype originates from a man older than 75 with acute or convalescent COVID-19. This chain uses TRBV7-3 with TRBJ2-1; TRBD2 agrees at 8 bases. The CDR3 protein is CASSSTGTRVNEQFF. The CDR3 DNA sequence: TGTGCCAGCAGCTCGACCGGGACTAGGGTCAATGAGCAGTTCTTC.